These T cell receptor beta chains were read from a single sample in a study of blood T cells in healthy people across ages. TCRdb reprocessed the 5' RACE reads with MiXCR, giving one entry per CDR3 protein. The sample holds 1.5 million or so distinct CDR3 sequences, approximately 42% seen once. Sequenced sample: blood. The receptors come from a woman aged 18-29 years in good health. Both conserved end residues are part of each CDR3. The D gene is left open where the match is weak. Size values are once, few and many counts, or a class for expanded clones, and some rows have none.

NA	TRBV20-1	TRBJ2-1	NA	TGCAGTGCTAGAGATCTCTGGGACAATAGCTACAATGAGCAGTTCTTC	CSARDLWDNSYNEQFF
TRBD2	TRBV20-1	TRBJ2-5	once	TGCAGTGCCAACAGACCCACAGCGGGAGTTGTTCAAGAGACCCAGTACTTC	CSANRPTAGVVQETQYF
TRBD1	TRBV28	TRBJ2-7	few	TGTGCCAGCAGTTTCCCCAGGGGGCGGTTTTCCCACGAGCAGTACTTC	CASSFPRGRFSHEQYF
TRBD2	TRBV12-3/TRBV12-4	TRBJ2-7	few	TGTGCCAGTAGAGCGGGGGGCTTGTACAATGAGCAGTACTTC	CASRAGGLYNEQYF
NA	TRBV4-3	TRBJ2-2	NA	TGCGCCAGCAGCCAAGATCGGGGGGCCACCGGGGAGCTGTTTTTT	CASSQDRGATGELFF
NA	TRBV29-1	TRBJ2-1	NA	TGCAGCGAGGGGGTGGGCAATGAGCAGTTCTTC	CSEGVGNEQFF
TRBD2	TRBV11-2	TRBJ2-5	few	TGTGCCAGCAGCTTAGGGTCTAGCGGGAGGTATTGGCGCAATGAGCAGTACTTC	CASSLGSSGRYWRNEQYF
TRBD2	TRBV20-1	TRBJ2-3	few	TGCAGTGCTAGAGACCGACTAGCGGGAGGGACAGATACGCAGTATTTT	CSARDRLAGGTDTQYF
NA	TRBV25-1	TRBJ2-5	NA	TGTGCCAGCAGTGAATTGGACCGCCCCCATGGACGGTTTTATCAAGAGACCCAGTACTTC	CASSELDRPHGRFYQETQYF
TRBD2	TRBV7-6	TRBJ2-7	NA	TGTGCCAGCAGTAGAAGCGGGATCTCCTACGAGCAGTACTTC	CASSRSGISYEQYF
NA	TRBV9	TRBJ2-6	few	TGTGCCAGCAGCATGACAGCTGGGGCCAACGTCCTGACTTTC	CASSMTAGANVLTF
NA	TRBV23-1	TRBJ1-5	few	TGCGCCAACAGAGGTGGGGGGCAGGGTCAGCCCCAGCATTTT	CANRGGGQGQPQHF
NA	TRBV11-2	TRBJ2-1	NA	TGTGCCAGCAGCTTAGTACCCCCAGCGGACTACTCTAATGAGCAGTTCTTC	CASSLVPPADYSNEQFF
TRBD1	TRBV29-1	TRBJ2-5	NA	TGCAGCGTTCCCGGGACAGGAAGACGCGATACTAGTTACTACAATGAGCAGTACTTC	CSVPGTGRRDTSYYNEQYF
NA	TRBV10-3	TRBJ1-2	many	TGTGCCATCAGTGGAGAGAGCGGGAACTATGGCTACACCTTC	CAISGESGNYGYTF
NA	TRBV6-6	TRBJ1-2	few	TGTGCCAGCAGTCCGCAACTGAATGGCTACACCTTC	CASSPQLNGYTF
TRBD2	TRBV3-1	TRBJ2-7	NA	TGTGCCAGCAGCCGCACCGGGACTAGGGCCTACGAGCAGTACTTC	CASSRTGTRAYEQYF
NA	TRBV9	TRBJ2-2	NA	TGTGCCAGTAGCGTAGCTACCTCGGCGTGGGAGCTGTTTTTT	CASSVATSAWELFF
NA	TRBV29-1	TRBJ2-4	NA	TGCAGCGTTGTAGGACCGTACGGAAACATTCAGTACTTC	CSVVGPYGNIQYF
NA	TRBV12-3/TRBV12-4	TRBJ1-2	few	TGTGCCAGCAGTTCAAGTACATATTTGAGCTATGGCTACACCTTC	CASSSSTYLSYGYTF
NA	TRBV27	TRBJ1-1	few	TGTGCCAGCACGGGTGCGAACACTGAAGCTTTCTTT	CASTGANTEAFF
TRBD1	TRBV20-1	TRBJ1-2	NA	TGCAGTGCTACTAGAGGGGGCGCTTCTGGCTACACCTTC	CSATRGGASGYTF
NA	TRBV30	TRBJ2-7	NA	TGTGCCTGGAGTCCCCTTTCGAGGGGCGAAAATTCCTACGAGCAGTACTTC	CAWSPLSRGENSYEQYF
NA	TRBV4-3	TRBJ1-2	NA	TGCGCCAGCAGCCAAGATAGGGCGTGGTATGGCTACACCTTC	CASSQDRAWYGYTF
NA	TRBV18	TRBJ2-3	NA	TGTGCCAGCTCACCGGGACGAGGGTATACGGATACGCAGTATTTT	CASSPGRGYTDTQYF
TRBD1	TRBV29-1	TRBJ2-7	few	TGCAGCGTTGAAGACAGGGGGACCTCCTACGAGCAGTACTTC	CSVEDRGTSYEQYF
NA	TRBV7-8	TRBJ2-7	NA	TGTGCCAGCACACAAACACCCCAGGGGATCTACGAGCAGTACTTC	CASTQTPQGIYEQYF
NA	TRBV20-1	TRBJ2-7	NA	TGCAGTGCTAGAGGTGGACTGGAGCAGTACTTC	CSARGGLEQYF
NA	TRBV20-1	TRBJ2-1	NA	TGCAGTGCTAATGGGATGATTGGCTACAATGAGCAGTTCTTC	CSANGMIGYNEQFF
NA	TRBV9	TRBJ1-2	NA	TGTGCCAGCAGCGTACTGCGGGATGGCTACACCTTC	CASSVLRDGYTF
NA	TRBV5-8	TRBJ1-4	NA	TGTGCCAGCAGCTTGTCAGGGACGGCACAATATAATGAAAAACTGTTTTTT	CASSLSGTAQYNEKLFF
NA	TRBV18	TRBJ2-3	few	TGTGCCAGCTCAGGTCAATCCGGGGCTAGCACAGATACGCAGTATTTT	CASSGQSGASTDTQYF
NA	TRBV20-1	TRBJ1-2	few	TGCAGTGCTAGACACGGACAGACTTACTATGGCTACACCTTC	CSARHGQTYYGYTF
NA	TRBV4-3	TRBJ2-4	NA	TGCGCCAGCAGCCAAGGGTCCGGACCACCTAAAAACATTCAGTACTTC	CASSQGSGPPKNIQYF
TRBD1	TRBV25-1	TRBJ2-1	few	TGTGCCAGCAGACCGGACAGGGGAATATACAATGAGCAGTTCTTC	CASRPDRGIYNEQFF
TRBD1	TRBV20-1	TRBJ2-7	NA	TGCAGTGCTAAAGGGACAGGGAACTACGAGCAGTACTTC	CSAKGTGNYEQYF
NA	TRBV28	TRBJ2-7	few	TGTGCCAGCACTAGCAGATCCTACGAGCAGTACTTC	CASTSRSYEQYF
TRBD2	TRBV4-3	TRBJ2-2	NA	TGCGCCAGCAGCCAAGATAAGCGGGGGAACACCGGGGAGCTGTTTTTT	CASSQDKRGNTGELFF
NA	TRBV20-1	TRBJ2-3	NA	TGCAGTGGCCGCAGGGATGGCACAGATACGCAGTATTTT	CSGRRDGTDTQYF
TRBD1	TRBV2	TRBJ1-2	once	TGTGCCAGCAATCTAAGGACAGGGGGCGGCTATGGCTACAACTTC	CASNLRTGGGYGYNF
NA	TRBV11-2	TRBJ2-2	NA	TGTGCCAGCAGCTTCACGCGGACCGGGGAGCTGTTTTTT	CASSFTRTGELFF
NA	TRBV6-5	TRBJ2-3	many	TGTGCCAGCAGGAGTCGGTATACGCAGTATTTT	CASRSRYTQYF